The rows below give T cell receptor beta chains drawn from one sample of a study of shared T cell receptors in the human thymus. Repertoires were generated with immunoSEQ multiplex PCR, while TCRdb's copy carries only in-frame clones and drops some. In the table there are around 340,000 clones, 85% to 95% of which are singletons. Input material: thymocytes. The source is a human donor. CDR3s include the opening cysteine and the closing phenylalanine or tryptophan. Fields, in order: V gene, clone size, J gene, D gene, CDR3 length, CDR3 DNA, CDR3 protein. The D gene is left open where the match is weak. Rows may omit the clone size; those that give it use once, few, many or a size class.

v_gene: TRBV7-9; abundance: -; j_gene: TRBJ2-1; d_gene: TRBD1; len: 16; CDR3nt: TGTGCCGTGACGCACAGGGACAGGGGCGGATACAATGAGCAGTTCTTC; CDR3aa: CAVTHRDRGGYNEQFF
v_gene: TRBV7-2; abundance: -; j_gene: TRBJ2-1; d_gene: TRBD2; len: 19; CDR3nt: TGTGCCAGCAGCTTAGACCAGCGGGATTTGTCTAGTGGCGCCAATGAGCAGTTCTTC; CDR3aa: CASSLDQRDLSSGANEQFF
v_gene: TRBV18; abundance: -; j_gene: TRBJ2-7; d_gene: TRBD2; len: 17; CDR3nt: TGTGCCAGCTCACCAAAAACTAGCTGGGGGGGTCCCCACGAGCAGTACTTC; CDR3aa: CASSPKTSWGGPHEQYF
v_gene: TRBV7-9; abundance: once; j_gene: TRBJ1-2; d_gene: -; len: 14; CDR3nt: TGTGCCAGCAGCCCCCCCGCAGGGCACTATGGCTACACCTTC; CDR3aa: CASSPPAGHYGYTF
v_gene: TRBV4-2; abundance: -; j_gene: TRBJ2-7; d_gene: TRBD2; len: 15; CDR3nt: TGTGCCAGCGCCGGGACTAGCGGGGATCCCTACGAGCAGTACTTC; CDR3aa: CASAGTSGDPYEQYF
v_gene: TRBV30; abundance: -; j_gene: TRBJ2-3; d_gene: -; len: 17; CDR3nt: TGTGCCTGGATCCCTCCGGGCGACACTACCTCCACAGATACGCAGTATTTT; CDR3aa: CAWIPPGDTTSTDTQYF
v_gene: TRBV7-6; abundance: once; j_gene: TRBJ2-7; d_gene: TRBD2; len: 13; CDR3nt: TGTGCCAGCAGCTTAGGGGAGGGGAGCGAGCAGTACTTC; CDR3aa: CASSLGEGSEQYF
v_gene: TRBV20-1; abundance: -; j_gene: TRBJ1-2; d_gene: -; len: 10; CDR3nt: TGCAGTGCTAGAGGCAGGGCCTACACCTTC; CDR3aa: CSARGRAYTF
v_gene: TRBV28; abundance: -; j_gene: TRBJ2-7; d_gene: -; len: 13; CDR3nt: TGTGCCAGCAGCGTAAAGAGACAGTACGAGCAGTACTTC; CDR3aa: CASSVKRQYEQYF
v_gene: TRBV28; abundance: -; j_gene: TRBJ2-1; d_gene: -; len: 14; CDR3nt: TGTGCCAGCAGTTTTCTAGAGACCTACAATGAGCAGTTCTTC; CDR3aa: CASSFLETYNEQFF
v_gene: TRBV28; abundance: -; j_gene: TRBJ2-5; d_gene: TRBD2; len: 14; CDR3nt: TGTGCCAGCAGCCTAGGACTAGCGGAAGAGACCCAGTACTTC; CDR3aa: CASSLGLAEETQYF
v_gene: TRBV19; abundance: -; j_gene: TRBJ1-2; d_gene: -; len: 14; CDR3nt: TGTGCCACCTTGAACCGGGACCTTAACTATGGCTACACCTTC; CDR3aa: CATLNRDLNYGYTF
v_gene: TRBV6-1; abundance: -; j_gene: TRBJ1-5; d_gene: TRBD1; len: 14; CDR3nt: TGTGCCAGCAGGAAGGGACAGATCAATCAGCCCCAGCATTTT; CDR3aa: CASRKGQINQPQHF
v_gene: TRBV7-9; abundance: -; j_gene: TRBJ1-4; d_gene: -; len: 16; CDR3nt: TGTGCCAGCAGCTTATCCCCCTCTACCTGGGATGAAAAACTGTTTTTT; CDR3aa: CASSLSPSTWDEKLFF
v_gene: TRBV15; abundance: -; j_gene: TRBJ2-3; d_gene: -; len: 18; CDR3nt: TGTGCCACCAGACCCTCGCCTTTTAGGGGGAAAGGCACAGATACGCAGTATTTT; CDR3aa: CATRPSPFRGKGTDTQYF
v_gene: TRBV7-2; abundance: -; j_gene: TRBJ1-3; d_gene: -; len: 15; CDR3nt: TGTGCCAGCAGCTTAGGGTCCAGGAAGGGGGACACCATATATTTT; CDR3aa: CASSLGSRKGDTIYF
v_gene: TRBV2; abundance: -; j_gene: TRBJ2-3; d_gene: TRBD2; len: 19; CDR3nt: TGTGCCAGCAGGTCGGAGGGGTCTAGCGGAGGGGAACGCACAGATACGCAGTATTTT; CDR3aa: CASRSEGSSGGERTDTQYF
v_gene: TRBV10-2; abundance: -; j_gene: TRBJ2-1; d_gene: TRBD1; len: 14; CDR3nt: TGCGCCAGCAGTTCCGGACAGGGACCAGGGGAGCAGTTCTTC; CDR3aa: CASSSGQGPGEQFF
v_gene: TRBV5-6; abundance: -; j_gene: TRBJ2-3; d_gene: TRBD1; len: 15; CDR3nt: TGTGCCAGCAGCTTTGGACAGGGGGGTCCAGATACGCAGTATTTT; CDR3aa: CASSFGQGGPDTQYF
v_gene: TRBV12-5; abundance: once; j_gene: TRBJ2-1; d_gene: TRBD1; len: 13; CDR3nt: TGTGCTAGTGGTTCGGACAGGGTCAATGAGCAGTTCTTC; CDR3aa: CASGSDRVNEQFF
v_gene: TRBV18; abundance: -; j_gene: TRBJ1-1; d_gene: -; len: 16; CDR3nt: TGTGCCAGCTCACCAACACGCTGTGGTAGAAACACTGAAGCTTTCTTT; CDR3aa: CASSPTRCGRNTEAFF
v_gene: TRBV7-9; abundance: -; j_gene: TRBJ2-7; d_gene: -; len: 16; CDR3nt: TGTGCCAGCAGCTTAAAGGTGGGACTTGTCTGGTACGAGCAGTACTTC; CDR3aa: CASSLKVGLVWYEQYF
v_gene: TRBV7-3; abundance: -; j_gene: TRBJ2-5; d_gene: -; len: 13; CDR3nt: TGTGCCAGCAGTAGGGGCGGAGAAGAGACCCAGTACTTC; CDR3aa: CASSRGGEETQYF
v_gene: TRBV27; abundance: -; j_gene: TRBJ1-2; d_gene: -; len: 16; CDR3nt: TGTGCCAGCAGTTTATCGATTCTCCCTTTGGGCGGAGGCTACACCTTC; CDR3aa: CASSLSILPLGGGYTF
v_gene: TRBV28; abundance: -; j_gene: TRBJ1-1; d_gene: TRBD1; len: 15; CDR3nt: TGTGCCAGCATACAGGTAGGGGGCCACAACACTGAAGCTTTCTTT; CDR3aa: CASIQVGGHNTEAFF
v_gene: TRBV6-4; abundance: -; j_gene: TRBJ2-7; d_gene: -; len: 17; CDR3nt: TGTGCCAGCAGCCCCAACGCTAACAGGGAGAAGGGCTACGAGCAGTACTTC; CDR3aa: CASSPNANREKGYEQYF
v_gene: TRBV28; abundance: -; j_gene: TRBJ2-5; d_gene: -; len: 21; CDR3nt: TGTGCCAGCAGTTTATGCGTGGGGGAAGGGCAGGAAGGAACGTACCAAGAGACCCAGTACTTC; CDR3aa: CASSLCVGEGQEGTYQETQYF
v_gene: TRBV2; abundance: -; j_gene: TRBJ2-5; d_gene: TRBD1; len: 13; CDR3nt: TGTGCCAGCAGTGGCAGGGGGCGGGAGACCCAGTACTTC; CDR3aa: CASSGRGRETQYF
v_gene: TRBV16; abundance: -; j_gene: TRBJ2-3; d_gene: TRBD1; len: 16; CDR3nt: TGTGCCAGCAGCCTAGGACAGGAAGGTAGCACAGATACGCAGTATTTT; CDR3aa: CASSLGQEGSTDTQYF
v_gene: TRBV6-5; abundance: -; j_gene: TRBJ2-1; d_gene: -; len: 15; CDR3nt: TGTGCCAGCAGTTACGACCAGGGGACATACAATGAGCAGTTCTTC; CDR3aa: CASSYDQGTYNEQFF
v_gene: TRBV4-3; abundance: -; j_gene: TRBJ2-2; d_gene: -; len: 15; CDR3nt: TGCGCCAGCAGCCAAATTCATTTTTCTCCCGGGGAGCTGTTTTTT; CDR3aa: CASSQIHFSPGELFF
v_gene: TRBV7-6; abundance: -; j_gene: TRBJ1-1; d_gene: -; len: 13; CDR3nt: TGTGCCAGCAGCTTTCACCCGAACACTGAAGCTTTCTTT; CDR3aa: CASSFHPNTEAFF
v_gene: TRBV4-2; abundance: -; j_gene: TRBJ2-2; d_gene: -; len: 15; CDR3nt: TGTGCCAGCAGCCAAGAAGGGTATCGTGGCGGGGAGCTGTTTTTT; CDR3aa: CASSQEGYRGGELFF
v_gene: TRBV11-2; abundance: -; j_gene: TRBJ1-5; d_gene: -; len: 14; CDR3nt: TGTGCCAGCAGCTTAACAGGTTACAATCAGCCCCAGCATTTT; CDR3aa: CASSLTGYNQPQHF
v_gene: TRBV7-3; abundance: -; j_gene: TRBJ2-7; d_gene: -; len: 15; CDR3nt: TGTGCCAGCAGCTTACAGGGCGGACCCTCCTACGAGCAGTACTTC; CDR3aa: CASSLQGGPSYEQYF
v_gene: TRBV4-3; abundance: -; j_gene: TRBJ1-3; d_gene: -; len: 13; CDR3nt: TGCGCCAGCCGCAACGGGGCCGGAAACACCATATATTTT; CDR3aa: CASRNGAGNTIYF
v_gene: TRBV4-3; abundance: once; j_gene: TRBJ2-7; d_gene: TRBD2; len: 17; CDR3nt: TGCGCCAGCAGCCAAGACGAGGGGACTAGCGGGCCCTACGAGCAGTACTTC; CDR3aa: CASSQDEGTSGPYEQYF
v_gene: TRBV2; abundance: -; j_gene: TRBJ2-1; d_gene: TRBD2; len: 15; CDR3nt: TGTGCCAGCAGGCCGGGACTAGCAGAACACAATGAGCAGTTCTTC; CDR3aa: CASRPGLAEHNEQFF
v_gene: TRBV30; abundance: -; j_gene: TRBJ2-1; d_gene: -; len: 18; CDR3nt: TGTGCCTGGAGTGTACGAATAGCGGACTACTTCTCCTACAATGAGCAGTTCTTC; CDR3aa: CAWSVRIADYFSYNEQFF
v_gene: TRBV5-4; abundance: once; j_gene: TRBJ2-3; d_gene: TRBD2; len: 15; CDR3nt: TGTGCCAGCAGCGCGACTAGCGGGGCGGGGGATACGCAGTATTTT; CDR3aa: CASSATSGAGDTQYF
v_gene: TRBV9; abundance: -; j_gene: TRBJ2-1; d_gene: TRBD2; len: 19; CDR3nt: TGTGCCAGCAGCGTAGATCTAGCGGGACGCAAACCGGAATCAAATGAGCAGTTCTTC; CDR3aa: CASSVDLAGRKPESNEQFF
v_gene: TRBV28; abundance: -; j_gene: TRBJ2-7; d_gene: -; len: 14; CDR3nt: TGTGCCAGCAGTTTTCGGCTTGCCTCCTACGAGCAGTACTTC; CDR3aa: CASSFRLASYEQYF
v_gene: TRBV28; abundance: -; j_gene: TRBJ1-2; d_gene: -; len: 14; CDR3nt: TGTGCCAGCAGTCCCCGAGAAGGAGTATATGGCTACACCTTC; CDR3aa: CASSPREGVYGYTF
v_gene: TRBV7-9; abundance: -; j_gene: TRBJ2-1; d_gene: -; len: 16; CDR3nt: TGTGCCAGCAGCTCAGGGGAGCGGGCGGAATACAATGAGCAGTTCTTC; CDR3aa: CASSSGERAEYNEQFF
v_gene: TRBV14; abundance: -; j_gene: TRBJ2-1; d_gene: -; len: 14; CDR3nt: TGTGCCAGCAGCCAAGATAATATTCGGGAGAGGCAGTTCTTC; CDR3aa: CASSQDNIRERQFF
v_gene: TRBV7-9; abundance: -; j_gene: TRBJ2-3; d_gene: TRBD1; len: 17; CDR3nt: TGTGCCAGCAGCCATTATCCCGGGACAGCGTGCACAGATACGCAGTATTTT; CDR3aa: CASSHYPGTACTDTQYF
v_gene: TRBV18; abundance: -; j_gene: TRBJ2-1; d_gene: TRBD1; len: 16; CDR3nt: TGTGCCAGCTCACCTCTCGGGACAGGGGCTCCCCATGAGCAGTTCTTC; CDR3aa: CASSPLGTGAPHEQFF
v_gene: TRBV14; abundance: -; j_gene: TRBJ2-5; d_gene: TRBD2; len: 16; CDR3nt: TGTGCCAGCAGCCAAGATCCGACTAGCGACCAAGAGACCCAGTACTTC; CDR3aa: CASSQDPTSDQETQYF
v_gene: TRBV27; abundance: -; j_gene: TRBJ1-2; d_gene: TRBD1; len: 18; CDR3nt: TGTGCCAGCAGTTTTAGCCCTCTCGACAGGGGGAGTAACTATGGCTACACCTTC; CDR3aa: CASSFSPLDRGSNYGYTF
v_gene: TRBV28; abundance: -; j_gene: TRBJ2-7; d_gene: -; len: 14; CDR3nt: TGTGCCAGCACCCTTGGGGTATACTCCTACGAGCAGTACTTC; CDR3aa: CASTLGVYSYEQYF
v_gene: TRBV28; abundance: -; j_gene: TRBJ1-3; d_gene: TRBD1; len: 16; CDR3nt: TGTGCCAGCAGTATTCGGCTCAGGGGGACGGGAAACACCATATATTTT; CDR3aa: CASSIRLRGTGNTIYF
v_gene: TRBV6-1; abundance: -; j_gene: TRBJ2-7; d_gene: TRBD1; len: 16; CDR3nt: TGTGCCAGCAGTGAACGGGACAGGGCTACCTCCTACGAGCAGTACTTC; CDR3aa: CASSERDRATSYEQYF
v_gene: TRBV20-1; abundance: -; j_gene: TRBJ2-5; d_gene: -; len: 11; CDR3nt: TGCAGTGAAGGGAACCAAGAGACCCAGTACTTC; CDR3aa: CSEGNQETQYF
v_gene: TRBV4-3; abundance: -; j_gene: TRBJ2-3; d_gene: -; len: 16; CDR3nt: TGCGCCAGCAGCCAAGGAGGGTTAGCGGGCACAGATACGCAGTATTTT; CDR3aa: CASSQGGLAGTDTQYF
v_gene: TRBV29-1; abundance: -; j_gene: TRBJ1-3; d_gene: -; len: 12; CDR3nt: TGCAGCGTGGTGTTCACTGGAAACACCATATATTTT; CDR3aa: CSVVFTGNTIYF
v_gene: TRBV28; abundance: -; j_gene: TRBJ2-7; d_gene: -; len: 13; CDR3nt: TGTGCCAGCAGTTCCGGTTCGTCGGCCGAGCAGTACTTC; CDR3aa: CASSSGSSAEQYF
v_gene: TRBV5-1; abundance: -; j_gene: TRBJ1-2; d_gene: TRBD1; len: 14; CDR3nt: TGCGCCAGCAGCTCGACAGGGTCTCGGTATGGCTACACCTTC; CDR3aa: CASSSTGSRYGYTF